The sequence of this TCR beta chain was determined in a study of OX40 agonist ivuxolimab in advanced cancers. Study details: Administration of intravenous ivuxolimab to patients occurred every 2 weeks at 0.01 to 10 mg/kg. From roughly 20 to 85 years was the age range, with a mean of around 57 years, and approximately 84% were male. A history of anti-PD-1, anti-PD-L1 or anti-CTLA-4 therapy was acceptable, and 40% had some. Study-level findings and limits: At 0.1 to 3.0 mg/kg, clonal expansion of CD4+ and CD8+ blood T cells had occurred by week 6.

This clone is medium-sized in the sample. Its specificity is unknown. Germline V gives CDR1 SGHNT, CDR2 YENEEA. The CDR3 totals 18 residues. V lost 1 base and J lost 5; bases outside the gene matches: 8. Method: immunoSEQ multiplex PCR; TCRdb's copy keeps in-frame clones and lacks some. The sample consists of about 46,000 clones, around 92% of them appearing once. Source: CD4+ or CD8+ T cells sorted from blood, taken in a trial of the OX40 agonist ivuxolimab. J is TRBJ2-2 and V is TRBV11-3; TRBD2 aligns across 12 bases. This sequence was found in an adult with an advanced solid tumor such as melanoma, head and neck, liver or kidney cancer. The CDR3 bases are TGTGCCAGCAGCTTAGGGACTAGCGGGATAGGAGAGACCGGGGAGCTGTTTTTT. As protein: CASSLGTSGIGETGELFF. Together with reference TRBV11-3 and TRBJ2-2, the CDR3 gives the full variable domain: EAGVVQSPRYKIIEKKQPVAFWCNPISGHNTLYWYLQNLGQGPELLIRYENEEAVDDSQLPKDRFSAERLKGVDSTLKIQPAELGDSAVYLCASSLGTSGIGETGELFFGEGSRLTVL.